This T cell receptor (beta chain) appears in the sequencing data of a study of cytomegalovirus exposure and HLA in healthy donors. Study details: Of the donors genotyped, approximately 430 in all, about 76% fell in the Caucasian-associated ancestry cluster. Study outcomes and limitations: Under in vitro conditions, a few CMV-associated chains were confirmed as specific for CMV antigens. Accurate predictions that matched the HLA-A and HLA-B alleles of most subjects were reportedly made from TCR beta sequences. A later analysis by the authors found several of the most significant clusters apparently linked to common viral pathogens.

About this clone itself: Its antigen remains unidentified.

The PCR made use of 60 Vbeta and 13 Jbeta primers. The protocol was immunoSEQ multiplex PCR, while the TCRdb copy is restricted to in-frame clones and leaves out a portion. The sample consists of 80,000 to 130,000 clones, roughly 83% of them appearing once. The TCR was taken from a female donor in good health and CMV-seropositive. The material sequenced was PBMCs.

The CDR3 region has the DNA TGTGCCAGCAGCCAAGTGGCAGTTAGCACAGATACGCAGTATTTT. Translating it yields CASSQVAVSTDTQYF. This chain uses TRBV4-2 with TRBJ2-3; D ambiguous. Germline lookup yields CDR1 LGHNA and CDR2 YNFKEQ. The CDR3 sequence is 15 residues long. V lost 1 base and J 0 bases, leaving 8 bases between the germline ends.